The following is a T cell receptor beta chain sequence with its context. Its antigen is as yet unknown. Per the germline V gene, CDR1 is SGHTA and CDR2 is FQGNSA. This CDR3 has 14 amino acids. V was trimmed by 2 bases and J by 4 bases, leaving 9 bases between them. This entry is derived from a study of T cells in narcolepsy. Data came from immunoSEQ multiplex PCR; TCRdb stores just in-frame clones and leaves some out. Among tens of thousands of clones listed, 84% were seen once. General study findings and limits: In some patient and control memory CD4+ samples, autoreactive clones were absent. Blood of same and different patients, but not healthy controls, reportedly held recurring autoreactive clonotypes. Comparing one patient's CSF and blood CD4+ clonotypes highlighted HCRT- and TRIB2-specific autoreactive clonotypes.

Sequencing was done on a sample of CD45RA- memory CD4+ T cells from PBMCs. This sequence originates from a human donor with narcolepsy. The rearrangement uses TRBV7-2 and TRBJ1-5; D unclear. The CDR3 nucleotides read TGTGCCAGCAGCTTAACATGGATAAATCAGCCCCAGCATTTT. Translation gives CASSLTWINQPQHF.